Detailed here is one T cell receptor (beta chain). Its antigen remains unknown. This record comes from a study of post-analysis software for immune sequencing data. The overall study: The disease courses spanned relapsing-remitting, secondary progressive and progressive-relapsing forms of multiple sclerosis. Study outcomes and limitations: Under the F measure, samples that were prepared in one batch clustered strongly together. TRBV segments more frequent in patients than in controls numbered about five and included TRBV5-6, TRBV5-1 and TRBV20-1.

Tagging with unique molecular identifiers was a feature of the TCR beta cDNA libraries. TCRdb recomputed calls from the PCR reads with MiXCR, one row per CDR3 protein. The sample comprises some 890,000 distinct CDR3 sequences, approximately 57% of which are singletons, and 4% to 5.5% rests with the top ten. CDR1 is SGHVS and CDR2 is FNYEAQ in the germline V gene. CDR3 length: 16 residues. V lost 1 base, J lost 1 base, and 14 bases lay in between. The clonotype originates from a girl between 10 and 17 years old with multiple sclerosis. The chain combines TRBV7-6 with TRBJ2-7; either TRBD1 or TRBD2 may fit D (6 bases each). Sequences were obtained from blood. CDR3 DNA: TGTGCCAGCAGCTTAGGAGGTGGGGGGCCTTCCTACGAGCAGTACTTC. Its protein is CASSLGGGGPSYEQYF.